One and the same sample provided the 25 T cell receptor beta chains below, sequenced in a study of blood T cell repertoires in COVID-19. Clones were sequenced by immunoSEQ multiplex PCR, and TCRdb holds only the in-frame ones, with some missing. The profile shows about 40,000 clones, approximately 85% of them singletons. Sequenced material: peripheral blood. These receptors were obtained from a human donor in a cohort sampled during active COVID-19.

The chain carries TRBV7-8 and TRBJ2-3; the D gene is possibly TRBD2 (6 bases). V shed 10 bases and J shed 2 bases, with 19 bases lying between them. Looked up from germline, CDR1 is SGHVS and CDR2 is FQNEAQ. The CDR3 is 15 residues long. The DNA of the CDR3 is TGTGCCACCGACCTTCGGGCTAGCGCCACAGATACGCAGTATTTT. This sequence encodes CATDLRASATDTQYF.

This chain links TRBV5-1 with TRBJ2-3; TRBD2 agrees at 11 bases. This CDR3 is built from 17 residues. V was clipped by 0 bases and J by 1 base; unmatched bases: 4. Germline V lookup: CDR1 SGHRS, CDR2 YFSETQ. This CDR3 is CASSLAGGLAGTDTQYF. The CDR3 DNA is TGCGCCAGCAGCTTGGCTGGGGGACTAGCGGGCACAGATACGCAGTATTTT.

The chain combines TRBV9 with TRBJ2-7, with no clear D. The ends were cut back, 0 bases at V and 5 bases at J, with 9 bases in the middle. This CDR3 region has 13 residues. Germline V lookup: CDR1 SGDLS, CDR2 YYNGEE. The CDR3 spells CASSVAARDEQYF. In nucleotides, the CDR3 is TGTGCCAGCAGCGTAGCGGCCCGGGACGAGCAGTACTTC.

The CDR3 DNA follows: TGCGCCAGCAGCCATGAGGGCCGACAGGGCCCGAACACCGGGGAGCTGTTTTTT. Translating gives CASSHEGRQGPNTGELFF. V and J are TRBV4-1 and TRBJ2-2, with 7 nucleotides matching TRBD1. The CDR3 consists of 18 residues. The V and J ends lost 3 bases and 0 bases, in that order; junction bases with no gene match: 10. Germline V gives CDR1 MGHRA, CDR2 YSYEKL.

This chain connects TRBV5-1 to TRBJ2-2, with 7 positions matching TRBD1. Germline CDR1 reads SGHRS; CDR2 reads YFSETQ. The CDR3 contains 13 residues. V lost 2 bases and J lost 6; bases outside the gene matches: 1. Here the CDR3 reads CASSFTGAGELFF. CDR3 sequence (DNA): TGCGCCAGCAGCTTTACAGGGGCCGGGGAGCTGTTTTTT.

The chain has TRBV7-8 and TRBJ1-2; D possibly corresponds to TRBD1 (6 bases). V was trimmed by 7 bases and J by 2 bases, leaving 20 bases between them. This CDR3 is 16 amino acids long. Germline loops: CDR1 SGHVS, CDR2 FQNEAQ. The chain's CDR3 is CASTPGAGGQNYGYTF. In DNA, the CDR3 is TGTGCCAGCACCCCGGGGGCGGGGGGCCAGAACTATGGCTACACCTTC.

The CDR3 region has the DNA TGTGCCAGCAGCTTAACAGGGTTTCAGCCCCAGCATTTT. The encoded protein is CASSLTGFQPQHF. V gene TRBV7-9 combines with J gene TRBJ1-5; D might be TRBD1 (6 bases). The CDR3 totals 13 residues. Trimming took 2 bases from V and 6 from J, leaving 8 bases between them. Germline CDR1 SEHNR, CDR2 FQNEAQ (reference sequence).

The CDR3 reads CASSPLPWGTPTGELFF. The CDR3, as DNA: TGCGCCAGCAGCCCCCTTCCATGGGGGACTCCCACCGGGGAGCTGTTTTTT. The V gene is TRBV5-1, the J gene TRBJ2-2, with D maybe TRBD2 (6 bases). Trimming took off 4 bases at V and 4 bases at J, with 20 bases between the two ends. The CDR3 consists of 17 residues. The germline V gene has CDR1 SGHRS and CDR2 YFSETQ.

V is TRBV5-1 and J is TRBJ2-3; D not resolved. V was trimmed by 0 bases and J by 2 bases, leaving 10 bases between them. Germline V lookup: CDR1 SGHRS, CDR2 YFSETQ. CDR3 length: 15 amino acids. The CDR3 sequence: CASSLETDSTDTQYF. The CDR3 DNA sequence: TGCGCCAGCAGCTTGGAGACCGACTCCACAGATACGCAGTATTTT.

V gene TRBV2 combines with J gene TRBJ2-3, with D possibly matching TRBD1 (6 bases). In germline, CDR1 is SNHLY, CDR2 FYNNEI. Deletions cut 6 bases from V and 5 bases from J, with 9 bases between. This CDR3 contains 12 residues. DNA for the CDR3: TGTGCCAGCAGGCCGACAGGAGATACGCAGTATTTT. It is translated as CASRPTGDTQYF.

In its sample, this clone was seen a few times. This chain links TRBV27 with TRBJ2-3; TRBD2 matches at 9 bases. CDR3 length: 15 amino acids. CDR1 MNHEY and CDR2 SMNVEV come from the germline V gene (reference sequence). V lost 3 bases and J lost 1; bases outside the gene matches: 2. CDR3 amino acids: CASSFKRGGTDTQYF. The DNA of the CDR3 is TGTGCCAGCAGTTTCAAGCGGGGGGGCACAGATACGCAGTATTTT.

The chain combines TRBV7-9 with TRBJ1-5; the match to TRBD1 covers 11 bases. This CDR3 comprises 17 residues. With 5 bases clipped from V and 2 bases from J, the junction kept 8 bases outside the gene matches. Germline values: CDR1 SEHNR, CDR2 FQNEAQ (reference sequence). The chain's CDR3 is CASSRGQGGDRNQPQHF. In DNA form, the CDR3 reads TGTGCCAGCAGCAGGGGACAGGGGGGCGACCGCAATCAGCCCCAGCATTTT. The whole variable domain, remainder taken from reference TRBV7-9 and TRBJ1-5, is DTGVSQNPRHKITKRGQNVTFRCDPISEHNRLYWYRQTLGQGPEFLTYFQNEAQLEKSRLLSDRFSAERPKGSFSTLEIQRTEQGDSAMYLCASSRGQGGDRNQPQHFGDGTRLSIL.

This clone has just a few counts. The V call is TRBV10-2, the J call TRBJ1-6, with D tentatively TRBD1 (5 bases). Germline V CDR1 and CDR2: WSHSY, SAAADI. The length of the CDR3 is 16 residues. V lost 3 bases, J lost 8 bases, and 17 bases lay in between. In nucleotides, the CDR3 is TGCGCCAGCAGTGACCCGGGCCGGGGGGAGTATTCACCCCTCCACTTT. Its translation is CASSDPGRGEYSPLHF.

This chain links TRBV29-1 with TRBJ2-3, with TRBD2 matching 12 bases. V lost 7 bases, J lost 0 bases, and 5 bases stayed unmatched. This CDR3 has 15 amino acids. CDR1 SQVTM and CDR2 ANQGSEA come from the germline V gene. The CDR3 protein is CSGVLAGGSTDTQYF. Written as DNA, the CDR3 is TGCAGCGGCGTACTAGCGGGGGGTAGCACAGATACGCAGTATTTT.

The CDR3 is CATRPTSGGYNEQFF. DNA for the CDR3: TGTGCCACTCGCCCAACTAGCGGGGGTTACAATGAGCAGTTCTTC. The gene calls are TRBV10-3 and TRBJ2-1; 11 nucleotides match TRBD2. Germline V gives CDR1 ENHRY, CDR2 SYGVKD. This CDR3 spans 15 amino acids. Unmatched junction bases numbered 9, after V lost 10 bases and J lost 4 bases.

The chain couples TRBV11-2 to TRBJ2-7; the D gene is possibly TRBD1 (6 bases). The CDR3 loop spans 13 amino acids. Germline lookup yields CDR1 SGHAT and CDR2 FQNNGV. Trimming pared 2 bases from V and 2 bases from J, leaving 7 bases between. In nucleotides, the CDR3 is TGTGCCAGCAGCTTAAGGGACACCTACGAGCAGTACTTC. Its translation: CASSLRDTYEQYF.

This chain uses TRBV7-6 with TRBJ1-1; D is possibly TRBD1 (5 bases). CDR3 length equals 14 residues. Trimming shortened V by 6 bases and J by 1 base, and 12 bases separated the two germline ends. The germline V gene has CDR1 SGHVS and CDR2 FNYEAQ. The CDR3 DNA reads as TGTGCCAGCAGTTCAGGGATACCGAACACTGAAGCTTTCTTT. It is translated as CASSSGIPNTEAFF.

This chain joins TRBV6-5 and TRBJ1-5; 8 bases match TRBD1. The J segment lost 7 bases and the V segment lost 6 bases, leaving 5 bases of the junction unmatched. There are 13 residues in the CDR3. The germline V gene has CDR1 MNHEY and CDR2 SVGAGI. This CDR3 reads CASRGQAGQPQHF. As DNA, the CDR3 is TGTGCCAGCAGGGGACAGGCTGGGCAGCCCCAGCATTTT.

The chain joins TRBV5-6 to TRBJ2-5; the D gene is possibly TRBD2 (5 bases). Trimming took 1 base from V and 2 from J, leaving 18 bases between them. In germline, CDR1 is SGHDT, CDR2 YYEEEE. This CDR3 spans 17 amino acids. This CDR3 reads CASSLSWGVGLQETQYF. CDR3 DNA sequence: TGTGCCAGCAGCTTGTCTTGGGGAGTAGGTCTTCAAGAGACCCAGTACTTC.

This chain connects TRBV2 to TRBJ2-2; possible D gene TRBD1, 5 bases. Trimming removed 6 bases from V and 3 bases from J, with 11 bases in between. In germline, CDR1 is SNHLY, CDR2 FYNNEI. The CDR3 consists of 14 residues. The CDR3 reads CASRSQVDTGELFF. CDR3 bases: TGTGCCAGCAGGTCACAGGTGGACACCGGGGAGCTGTTTTTT.

This chain joins TRBV15 and TRBJ2-7, with TRBD1 matching over 9 bases. Germline V gene sequence: CDR1 LNHNV, CDR2 YYDKDF (reference sequence). The ends lost 1 base at V and 4 bases at J; junction bases unmatched: 14. The CDR3 runs 18 residues. The CDR3 nucleotides read TGTGCCACCAGCAGAGCGGCCTCCGGGACAGGGAAACGATACGAGCAGTACTTC. The encoded protein is CATSRAASGTGKRYEQYF.

This chain connects TRBV5-1 to TRBJ2-5, with 10 bases fitting TRBD2. Germline CDR1 is SGHRS and CDR2 is YFSETQ. The CDR3 spans 15 residues. V shed 4 bases and J 8 bases; nucleotides not matched to a gene: 11. CDR3 in DNA: TGCGCCAGCAGCCAATCGACTAGCGGGCCAGATACCCAGTACTTC. Translating it yields CASSQSTSGPDTQYF.

The chain joins TRBV5-6 to TRBJ2-7; 8 positions agree with TRBD1. CDR1 and CDR2 from the germline V gene are SGHDT and YYEEEE. V lost 0 bases and J lost 0; bases outside the gene matches: 8. The CDR3 runs 17 residues. The CDR3 sequence is CASSLGRTGWNSYEQYF. The CDR3 coding sequence is TGTGCCAGCAGCTTGGGGCGGACAGGGTGGAACTCCTACGAGCAGTACTTC.

The rearrangement joins TRBV7-9 to TRBJ2-3; D gene uncertain. The CDR3 extends over 12 amino acids. Germline CDR1 reads SEHNR; CDR2 reads FQNEAQ (reference sequence). Trimming pared 4 bases from V and 3 bases from J, leaving 5 bases between. The CDR3 DNA reads as TGTGCCAGCAGCTCTACGACAGATACGCAGTATTTT. Protein sequence: CASSSTTDTQYF.

The chain uses TRBV18 and TRBJ1-5, with TRBD1 matching over 7 bases. CDR1 and CDR2 (germline): KGHSH, LQKENI. The CDR3 runs 17 residues. The V gene end was trimmed by 1 base and the J gene end by 0 bases; junction bases not matched to a gene: 6. In DNA form, the CDR3 reads TGTGCCAGCTCACCACTCGGGACAGAGGGTAGCAATCAGCCCCAGCATTTT. This gives the protein CASSPLGTEGSNQPQHF.